A single sample is the source of the 3 T cell receptor beta chains below, sequenced in a study of T cells in Graves' hyperthyroidism and ophthalmopathy. Researchers took RNA transcripts and amplified the TCR beta CDR3 regions from them. With the HTBI primer set, the TCR CDR3 went through a first round of RT-PCR. TCRdb redid the calling of the multiplex PCR reads with MiXCR, one entry per CDR3 protein. This table holds roughly 250,000 distinct CDR3 sequences, 15% to 20% found once. The material sequenced was blood. The receptors come from a woman aged 18-29 years with Graves' ophthalmopathy.

This clonotype was picked up many times. The genes are TRBV27 and TRBJ2-1; TRBD2 aligns across 10 bases. CDR1 and CDR2 (germline): MNHEY, SMNVEV (reference sequence). V lost 5 bases, J lost 6 bases, and 7 bases stayed unmatched. The CDR3 spans 15 residues. CDR3 region: CASSVGLATSNEQFF. The CDR3 region has the DNA TGTGCCAGCAGTGTGGGACTAGCGACTTCCAATGAGCAGTTCTTC.

This clonotype was seen at least ten times. The chain is built from TRBV3-1 and TRBJ2-5; 11 bases align to TRBD2. CDR3 length: 19 residues. CDR1 and CDR2 from the germline V gene are LGHDT and YNNKEL (reference sequence). The ends lost 4 bases at V and 4 bases at J; junction bases unmatched: 17. The CDR3 protein is CASSRTRVSGGAGLETQYF. CDR3 nucleotide sequence: TGTGCCAGCAGCCGAACACGGGTTAGCGGGGGGGCGGGATTAGAGACCCAGTACTTC.

This clonotype showed up many times. This rearrangement joins TRBV28 to TRBJ1-4, with D possibly TRBD1 on 6 matching bases. Germline CDR1 reads MDHEN; CDR2 reads SYDVKM. The CDR3 extends over 17 amino acids. V dropped 2 bases and J dropped 8 bases, with 21 bases sitting between them. The CDR3 bases are TGTGCCAGCAGTTTAGGAGGGGGTAGTAGACCTTGGGAAAAACTGTTTTTT. Translating gives CASSLGGGSRPWEKLFF.